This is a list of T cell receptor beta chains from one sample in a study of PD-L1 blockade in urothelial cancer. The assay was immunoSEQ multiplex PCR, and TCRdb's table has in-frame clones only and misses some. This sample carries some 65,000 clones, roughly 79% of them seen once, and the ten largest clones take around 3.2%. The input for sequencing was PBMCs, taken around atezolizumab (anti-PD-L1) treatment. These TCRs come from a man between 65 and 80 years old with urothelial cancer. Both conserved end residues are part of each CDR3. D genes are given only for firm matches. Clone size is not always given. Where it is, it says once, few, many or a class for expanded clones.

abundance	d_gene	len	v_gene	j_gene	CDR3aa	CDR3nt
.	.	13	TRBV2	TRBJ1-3	CASRTEDSRTIYF	TGTGCCAGCAGGACCGAAGACAGTCGCACCATATATTTT
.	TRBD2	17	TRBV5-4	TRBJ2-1	CASSLVGGSLMSNEQFF	TGTGCCAGCAGCTTGGTCGGCGGGAGTCTTATGTCGAATGAGCAGTTCTTC
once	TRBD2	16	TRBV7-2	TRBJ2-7	CASSFSSGSRRYEQYF	TGTGCCAGCAGCTTTTCTAGCGGGAGTAGGAGGTACGAGCAGTACTTC
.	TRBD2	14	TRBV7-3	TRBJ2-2	CASTRLAGAGELFF	TGTGCCAGCACCCGACTAGCGGGAGCCGGGGAGCTGTTTTTT
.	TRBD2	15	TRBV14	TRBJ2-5	CASSQGLAGRKTQYF	TGTGCCAGCAGCCAAGGGCTAGCGGGTCGGAAGACCCAGTACTTC
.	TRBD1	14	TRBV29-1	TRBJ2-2	CSVGGQGGTGELFF	TGCAGCGTTGGGGGACAGGGGGGAACCGGGGAGCTGTTTTTT
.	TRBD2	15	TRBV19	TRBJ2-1	CASSIREVPYNEQFF	TGTGCCAGTAGTATTCGGGAGGTTCCCTACAATGAGCAGTTCTTC
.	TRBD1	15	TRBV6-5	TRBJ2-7	CASSYTGQGWHEQYF	TGTGCCAGCAGTTACACAGGACAGGGTTGGCACGAGCAGTACTTC
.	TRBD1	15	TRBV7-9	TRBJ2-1	CASSRDRSSYNEQFF	TGTGCCAGCAGTCGGGACAGGAGCTCCTACAATGAGCAGTTCTTC
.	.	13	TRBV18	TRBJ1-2	CASSPPLLNGYTF	TGTGCCAGCTCACCACCTTTATTAAATGGCTACACCTTC
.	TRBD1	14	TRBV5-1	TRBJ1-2	CASSAPGQWDGYTF	TGCGCCAGCAGCGCACCGGGACAGTGGGATGGCTACACCTTC
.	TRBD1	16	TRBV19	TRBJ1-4	CASSLGGQTSWEKLFF	TGTGCCAGTAGCCTGGGGGGACAGACAAGTTGGGAAAAACTGTTTTTT
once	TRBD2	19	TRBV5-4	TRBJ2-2	CASSWPGTSGGGRTGELFF	TGTGCCAGCAGCTGGCCGGGGACTAGCGGCGGGGGTAGGACCGGGGAGCTGTTTTTT
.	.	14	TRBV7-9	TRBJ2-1	CASSLDGSGNEQFF	TGTGCCAGCAGCTTAGACGGGTCCGGAAATGAGCAGTTCTTC
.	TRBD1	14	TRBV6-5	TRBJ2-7	CASSRTGPAYEQYF	TGTGCCAGCAGCCGGACAGGGCCCGCCTACGAGCAGTACTTC
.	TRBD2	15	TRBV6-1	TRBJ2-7	CASMRGIGLSYEQYF	TGTGCCAGCATGCGGGGGATTGGGCTATCCTACGAGCAGTACTTC
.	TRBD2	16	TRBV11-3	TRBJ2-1	CASSWGRAGVDNEQFF	TGTGCCAGCAGCTGGGGTCGCGCGGGGGTAGACAATGAGCAGTTCTTC
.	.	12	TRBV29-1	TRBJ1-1	CSVTPFTTEAFF	TGCAGCGTGACACCGTTTACCACTGAAGCTTTCTTT
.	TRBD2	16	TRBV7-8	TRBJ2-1	CASSVGTSGRIYEQFF	TGTGCCAGCAGCGTCGGGACTAGCGGGAGGATCTATGAGCAGTTCTTC
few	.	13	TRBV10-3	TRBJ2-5	CAISEWQGETQYF	TGTGCCATCAGTGAGTGGCAGGGAGAGACCCAGTACTTC
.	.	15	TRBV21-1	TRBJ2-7	CAPHADKQGSYEQYF	TGTGCCCCCCACGCCGATAAACAGGGGTCCTACGAGCAGTACTTC
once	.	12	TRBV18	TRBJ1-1	CASSPRAGEAFF	TGTGCCAGCTCACCACGCGCAGGGGAGGCTTTCTTT
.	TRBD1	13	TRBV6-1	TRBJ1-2	CASSDRDRAGYTF	TGTGCCAGCAGTGACCGGGACAGGGCTGGCTACACCTTC
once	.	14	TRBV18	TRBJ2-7	CASSPSRERYEQYF	TGTGCCAGCTCACCAAGCAGGGAAAGATACGAGCAGTACTTC
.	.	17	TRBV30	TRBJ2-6	CAWSADTGLPGANVLTF	TGTGCCTGGAGTGCCGATACAGGGCTCCCTGGGGCCAACGTCCTGACTTTC
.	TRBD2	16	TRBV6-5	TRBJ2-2	CASSLFSGRETGELFF	TGTGCCAGCAGTTTGTTTAGCGGGAGAGAAACCGGGGAGCTGTTTTTT
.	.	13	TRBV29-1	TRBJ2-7	CSVGGLTSYEQYF	TGCAGCGTTGGGGGGCTGACCTCCTACGAGCAGTACTTC
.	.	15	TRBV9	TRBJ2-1	CASSGELLGVGEQFF	TGTGCCAGCAGCGGGGAACTTCTAGGGGTAGGTGAGCAGTTCTTC
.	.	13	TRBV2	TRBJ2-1	CASGQGPAGEQFF	TGTGCCAGCGGGCAGGGGCCTGCCGGAGAGCAGTTCTTC
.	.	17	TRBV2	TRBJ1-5	CASSRQSPGSSNQPQHF	TGTGCCAGCAGTCGACAGTCCCCGGGTTCCAGCAATCAGCCCCAGCATTTT
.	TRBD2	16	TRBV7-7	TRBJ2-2	CASSLVAGGPPGELFF	TGTGCTAGCAGCCTGGTGGCGGGAGGGCCCCCCGGGGAGCTGTTTTTT
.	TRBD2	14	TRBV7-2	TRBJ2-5	CASTPTSGQETQYF	TGTGCCAGCACCCCTACTAGCGGCCAAGAGACCCAGTACTTC
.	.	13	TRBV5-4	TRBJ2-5	CASSLQVQETQYF	TGTGCCAGCAGCTTGCAGGTTCAAGAGACCCAGTACTTC